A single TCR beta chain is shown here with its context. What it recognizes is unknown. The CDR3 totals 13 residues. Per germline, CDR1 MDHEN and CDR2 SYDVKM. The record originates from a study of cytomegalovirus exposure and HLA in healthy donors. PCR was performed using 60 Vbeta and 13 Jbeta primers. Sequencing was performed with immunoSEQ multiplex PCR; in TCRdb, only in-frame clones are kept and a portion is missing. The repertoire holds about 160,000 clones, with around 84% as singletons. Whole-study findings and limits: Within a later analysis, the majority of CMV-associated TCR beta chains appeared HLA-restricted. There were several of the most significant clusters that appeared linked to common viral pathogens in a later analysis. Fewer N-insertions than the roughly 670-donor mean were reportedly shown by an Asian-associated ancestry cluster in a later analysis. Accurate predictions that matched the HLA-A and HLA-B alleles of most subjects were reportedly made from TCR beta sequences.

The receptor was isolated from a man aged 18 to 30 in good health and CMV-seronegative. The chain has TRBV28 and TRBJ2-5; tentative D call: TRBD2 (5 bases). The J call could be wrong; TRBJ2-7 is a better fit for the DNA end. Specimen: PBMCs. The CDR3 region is CASSLGLEGEQYF. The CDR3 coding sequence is TGTGCCAGCAGTTTAGGGCTAGAGGGCGAGCAGTACTTC.